This T cell receptor (beta chain) was recovered during a study of human T cells and chemical hapten exposure. Study-wide context: Donors were sensitized with 2% DPC on the upper inner arm. Study results and caveats: Controls formed significantly fewer large CDR3 similarity clusters than expanded TCRs did.

TCRdb independently ran MiXCR on the RACE reads; one entry per CDR3 protein. The sample holds about 78,000 distinct CDR3 sequences, about 8.5% seen once. The CDR3 spans 15 residues. Germline CDR1 reads MGHRA; CDR2 reads YSYEKL. Unmatched junction bases numbered 8, after V lost 4 bases and J lost 3 bases. Time point defined: patch test 2, 6 weeks after DPC sensitization. Treatment here: therapeutic diphenylcyclopropenone sensitization with weekly scalp DPC. Of note for this clonotype: Its antigen remains unknown.

This TCR came from a woman aged 45-59 years with alopecia areata. Some clones in this sample may be carry-over from other donors' samples. The chain recombines TRBV4-1 with TRBJ2-5; 7 nucleotides align to TRBD1. Specimen: whole blood, collected in connection with sensitization to the hapten diphenylcyclopropenone (DPC). CDR3 loop: CASSRTGQTEETQYF. DNA of the CDR3: TGCGCCAGCAGCCGCACGGGACAGACCGAAGAGACCCAGTACTTC.